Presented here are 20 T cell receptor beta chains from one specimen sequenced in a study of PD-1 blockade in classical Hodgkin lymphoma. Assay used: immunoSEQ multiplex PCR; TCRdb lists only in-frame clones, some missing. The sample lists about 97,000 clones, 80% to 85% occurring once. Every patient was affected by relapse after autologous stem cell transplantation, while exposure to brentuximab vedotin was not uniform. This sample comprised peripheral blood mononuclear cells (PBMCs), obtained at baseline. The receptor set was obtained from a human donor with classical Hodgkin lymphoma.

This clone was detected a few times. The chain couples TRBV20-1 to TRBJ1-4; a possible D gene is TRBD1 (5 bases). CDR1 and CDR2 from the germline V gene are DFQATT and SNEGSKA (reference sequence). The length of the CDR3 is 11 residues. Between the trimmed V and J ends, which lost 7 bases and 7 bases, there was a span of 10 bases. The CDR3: CSGRGSEKLFF. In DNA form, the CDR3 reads TGCAGTGGGCGGGGGAGTGAAAAACTGTTTTTT.

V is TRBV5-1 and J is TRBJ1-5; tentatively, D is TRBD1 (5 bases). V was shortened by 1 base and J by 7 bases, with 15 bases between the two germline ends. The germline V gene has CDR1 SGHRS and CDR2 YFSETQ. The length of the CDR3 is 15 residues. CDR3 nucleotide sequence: TGCGCCAGCAGCTTGAGAGGGGACCGTAGCCAGCCCCAGCATTTT. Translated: CASSLRGDRSQPQHF.

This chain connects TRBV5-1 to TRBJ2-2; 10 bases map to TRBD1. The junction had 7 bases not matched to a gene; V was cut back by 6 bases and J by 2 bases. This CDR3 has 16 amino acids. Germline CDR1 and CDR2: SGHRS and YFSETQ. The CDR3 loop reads CASTDRGWINTGELFF. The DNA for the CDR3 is TGCGCCAGCACGGACAGGGGGTGGATTAACACCGGGGAGCTGTTTTTT.

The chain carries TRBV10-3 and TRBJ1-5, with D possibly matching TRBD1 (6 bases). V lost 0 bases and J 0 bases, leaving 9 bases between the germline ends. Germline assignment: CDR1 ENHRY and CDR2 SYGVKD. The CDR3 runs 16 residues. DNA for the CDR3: TGTGCCATCAGTGAGTCGCCGGGACATAGCAATCAGCCCCAGCATTTT. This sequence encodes CAISESPGHSNQPQHF.

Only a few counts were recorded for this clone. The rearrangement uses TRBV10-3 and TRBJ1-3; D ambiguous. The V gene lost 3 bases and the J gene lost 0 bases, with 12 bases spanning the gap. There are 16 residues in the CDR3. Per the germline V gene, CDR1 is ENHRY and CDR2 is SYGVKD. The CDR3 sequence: CAISDWQINSGNTIYF. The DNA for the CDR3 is TGTGCCATCAGTGATTGGCAGATTAACTCTGGAAACACCATATATTTT.

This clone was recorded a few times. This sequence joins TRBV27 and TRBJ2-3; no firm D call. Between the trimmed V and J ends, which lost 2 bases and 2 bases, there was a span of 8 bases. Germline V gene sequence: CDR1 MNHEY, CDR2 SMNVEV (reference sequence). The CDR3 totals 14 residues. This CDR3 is CASSLGSVTDTQYF. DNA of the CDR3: TGTGCCAGCAGTTTAGGATCCGTCACAGATACGCAGTATTTT.

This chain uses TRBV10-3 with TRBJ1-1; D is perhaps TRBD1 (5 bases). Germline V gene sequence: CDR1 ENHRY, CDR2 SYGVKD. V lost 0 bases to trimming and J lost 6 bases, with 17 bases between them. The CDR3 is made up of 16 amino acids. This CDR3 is CAISESTESGDAEAFF. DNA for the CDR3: TGTGCCATCAGTGAGTCGACGGAGTCGGGGGACGCTGAAGCTTTCTTT.

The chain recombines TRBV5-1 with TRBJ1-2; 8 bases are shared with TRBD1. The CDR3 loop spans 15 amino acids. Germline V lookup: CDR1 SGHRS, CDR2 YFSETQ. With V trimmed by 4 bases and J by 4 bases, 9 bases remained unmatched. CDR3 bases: TGCGCCAGCAGCGCCAGCGCCGGACAGGGCTATGGCTACACCTTC. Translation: CASSASAGQGYGYTF.

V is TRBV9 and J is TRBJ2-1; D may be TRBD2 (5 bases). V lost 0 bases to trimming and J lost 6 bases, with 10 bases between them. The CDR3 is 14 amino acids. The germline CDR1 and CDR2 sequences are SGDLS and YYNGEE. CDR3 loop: CASSVDPSSNEQFF. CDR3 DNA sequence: TGTGCCAGCAGCGTAGATCCTAGCTCCAATGAGCAGTTCTTC. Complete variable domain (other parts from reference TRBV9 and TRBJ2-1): DSGVTQTPKHLITATGQRVTLRCSPRSGDLSVYWYQQSLDQGLQFLIQYYNGEERAKGNILERFSAQQFPDLHSELNLSSLELGDSALYFCASSVDPSSNEQFFGPGTRLTVL.

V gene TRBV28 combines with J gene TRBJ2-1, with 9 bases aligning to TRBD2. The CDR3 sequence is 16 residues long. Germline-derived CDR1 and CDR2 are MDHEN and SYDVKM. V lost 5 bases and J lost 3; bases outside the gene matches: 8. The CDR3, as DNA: TGTGCCAGCAGTGCTCAGACTAGCGGATTCTACAATGAGCAGTTCTTC. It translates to CASSAQTSGFYNEQFF.

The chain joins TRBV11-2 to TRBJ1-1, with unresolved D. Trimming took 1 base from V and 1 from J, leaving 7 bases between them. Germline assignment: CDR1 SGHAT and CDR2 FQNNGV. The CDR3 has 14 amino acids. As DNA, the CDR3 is TGTGCCAGCAGCTTAGCTTGGGGGAACACTGAAGCTTTCTTT. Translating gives CASSLAWGNTEAFF.

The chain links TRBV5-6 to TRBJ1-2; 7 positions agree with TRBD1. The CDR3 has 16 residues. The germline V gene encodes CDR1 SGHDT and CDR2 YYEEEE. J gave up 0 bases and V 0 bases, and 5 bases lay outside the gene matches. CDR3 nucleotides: TGTGCCAGCAGCTTGGCAGACAGGGTACCTAACTATGGCTACACCTTC. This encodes CASSLADRVPNYGYTF.

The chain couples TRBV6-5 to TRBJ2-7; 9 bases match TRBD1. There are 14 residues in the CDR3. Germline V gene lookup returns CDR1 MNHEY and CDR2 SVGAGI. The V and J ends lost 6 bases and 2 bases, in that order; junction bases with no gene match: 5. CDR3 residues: CASRRQGGAYEQYF. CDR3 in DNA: TGTGCCAGCAGACGACAGGGGGGAGCCTACGAGCAGTACTTC.

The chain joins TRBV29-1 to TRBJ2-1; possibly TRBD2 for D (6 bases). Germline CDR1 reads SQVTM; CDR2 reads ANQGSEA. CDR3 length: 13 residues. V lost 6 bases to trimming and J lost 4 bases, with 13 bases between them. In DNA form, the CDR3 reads TGCAGCGTGGTGGAGCGGGCGTACAATGAGCAGTTCTTC. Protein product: CSVVERAYNEQFF.

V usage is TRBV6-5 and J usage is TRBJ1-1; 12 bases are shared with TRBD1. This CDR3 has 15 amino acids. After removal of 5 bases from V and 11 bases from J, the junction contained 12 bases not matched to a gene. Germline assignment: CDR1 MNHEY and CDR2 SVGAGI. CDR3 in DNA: TGTGCCAGCAGTGCCCGGGACAGGGGGCAAAGCGAGGCTTTCTTT. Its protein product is CASSARDRGQSEAFF.

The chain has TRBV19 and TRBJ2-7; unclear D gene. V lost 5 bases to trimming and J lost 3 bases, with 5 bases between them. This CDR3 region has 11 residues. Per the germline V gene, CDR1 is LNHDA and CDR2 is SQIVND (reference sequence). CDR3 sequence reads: CASSPGYEQYF. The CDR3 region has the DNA TGTGCCAGTAGTCCAGGCTACGAGCAGTACTTC.

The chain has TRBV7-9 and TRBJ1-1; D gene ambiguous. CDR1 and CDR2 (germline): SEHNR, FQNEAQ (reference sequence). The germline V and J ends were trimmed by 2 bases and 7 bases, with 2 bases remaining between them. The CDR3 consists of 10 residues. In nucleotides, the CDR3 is TGTGCCAGCAGCTTAAATGAAGCTTTCTTT. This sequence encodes CASSLNEAFF. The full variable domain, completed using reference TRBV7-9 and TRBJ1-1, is DTGVSQNPRHKITKRGQNVTFRCDPISEHNRLYWYRQTLGQGPEFLTYFQNEAQLEKSRLLSDRFSAERPKGSFSTLEIQRTEQGDSAMYLCASSLNEAFFGQGTRLTVV.

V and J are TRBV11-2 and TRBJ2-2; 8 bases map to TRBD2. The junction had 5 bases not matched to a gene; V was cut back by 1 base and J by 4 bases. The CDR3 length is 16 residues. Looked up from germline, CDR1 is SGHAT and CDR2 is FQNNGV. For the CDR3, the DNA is TGTGCCAGCAGCTTAGCTCCGGGAGGGCTCACCGGGGAGCTGTTTTTT. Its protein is CASSLAPGGLTGELFF.

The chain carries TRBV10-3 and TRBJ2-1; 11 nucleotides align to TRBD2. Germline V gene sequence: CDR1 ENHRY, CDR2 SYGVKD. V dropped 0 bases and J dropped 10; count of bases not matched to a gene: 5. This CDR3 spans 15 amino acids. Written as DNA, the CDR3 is TGTGCCATCAGTGAGTCGACTAGCGGGAAGAACGAGCAGTTCTTC. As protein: CAISESTSGKNEQFF.

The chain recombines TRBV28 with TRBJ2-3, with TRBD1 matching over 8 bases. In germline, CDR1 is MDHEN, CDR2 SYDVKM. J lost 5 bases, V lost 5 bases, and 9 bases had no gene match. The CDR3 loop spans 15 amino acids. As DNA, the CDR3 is TGTGCCAGCAGTGCTAGGACAGGGTTCGGAGATACGCAGTATTTT. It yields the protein CASSARTGFGDTQYF.